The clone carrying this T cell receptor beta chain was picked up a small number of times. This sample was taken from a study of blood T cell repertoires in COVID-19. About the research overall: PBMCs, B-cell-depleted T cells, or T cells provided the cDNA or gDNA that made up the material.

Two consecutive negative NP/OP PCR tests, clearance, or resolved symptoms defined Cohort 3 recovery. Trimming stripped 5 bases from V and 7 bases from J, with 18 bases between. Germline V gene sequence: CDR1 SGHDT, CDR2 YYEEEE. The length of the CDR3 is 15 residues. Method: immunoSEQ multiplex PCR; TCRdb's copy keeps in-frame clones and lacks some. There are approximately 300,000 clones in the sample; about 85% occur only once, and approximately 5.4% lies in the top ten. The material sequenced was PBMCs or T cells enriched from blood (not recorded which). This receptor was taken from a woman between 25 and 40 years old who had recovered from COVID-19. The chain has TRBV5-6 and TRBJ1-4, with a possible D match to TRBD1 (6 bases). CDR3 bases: TGTGCCAGCAGACGGAACCGGGACACACTTGAAAAACTGTTTTTT. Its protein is CASRRNRDTLEKLFF.